This TCR beta chain was sequenced during a study of blood T cell repertoires in COVID-19. In the study overall: Whether acute or convalescent, the COVID-19 samples came from the United States, Italy and Spain.

Study processing details: Amplification of reference gene primers provided the estimated nucleated cell counts. TCRdb keeps only in-frame clones here, not all; method: immunoSEQ multiplex PCR. Clone size and the V and J calls come from that table; the DNA yielded D and trimming. The sample lists 250,000 to 350,000 clones; around 87% were seen once. The CDR3 has 15 residues. The V gene end was trimmed by 7 bases and the J gene end by 10 bases; junction bases not matched to a gene: 16. From germline, CDR1 is WNHNN and CDR2 SYGVQD (reference sequence). The TCR comes from a woman in her thirties who had recovered from COVID-19. Sample: PBMCs or T cells enriched from blood (not recorded which). V and J are TRBV10-1 and TRBJ1-5; 7 bases fit TRBD1. CDR3 protein: CASTPLRTGNGPQHF. CDR3 nucleotides: TGCGCCAGCACTCCCCTCCGGACAGGCAATGGTCCCCAGCATTTT.